In its sample, the clone carrying this TCR beta chain was seen once. The data derive from a study of blood T cell repertoires in COVID-19. Background on the study: Acute and convalescent COVID-19 specimens originated in the United States, Italy and Spain.

Assay: immunoSEQ multiplex PCR; the TCRdb copy retains only in-frame clones and omits some. The data contain some 94,000 clones, roughly 70% of them singletons. The source is a woman between 55 and 75 years old in a cohort sampled during active or convalescent COVID-19. Material for sequencing was peripheral blood.

The chain's CDR3 is CASSDRVWQFF. The CDR3 region has the DNA TGCGCCAGCAGCGACAGGGTTTGGCAGTTCTTC. The chain employs TRBV5-1 and TRBJ2-1; TRBD1 aligns across 7 bases. The CDR3 is made up of 11 amino acids. Germline V gene data show CDR1 as SGHRS and CDR2 as YFSETQ. V dropped 4 bases and J dropped 12; count of bases not matched to a gene: 4.